This T cell receptor beta chain was sequenced in a study of cytomegalovirus exposure and HLA in healthy donors. Trimming removed 6 bases from V and 2 bases from J; junction bases left unmatched: 1. CDR1 and CDR2 from the germline V gene are ENHRY and SYGVKD. This CDR3 has 14 residues. PCR involved 60 Vbeta and 13 Jbeta primers. Using immunoSEQ multiplex PCR, the repertoire was profiled, and TCRdb retains in-frame clones only, with some absent. The sample consists of about 180,000 clones, roughly 82% of them appearing once. Sequencing was carried out using PBMCs. The rearrangement uses TRBV10-3 and TRBJ1-5; 10 nucleotides align to TRBD1. The receptor was isolated from a man aged 35 to 55 in good health and CMV-seronegative. As DNA, the CDR3 is TGTGCCATCAGGGACAGGGGGGGCAATCAGCCCCAGCATTTT. Protein sequence: CAIRDRGGNQPQHF.